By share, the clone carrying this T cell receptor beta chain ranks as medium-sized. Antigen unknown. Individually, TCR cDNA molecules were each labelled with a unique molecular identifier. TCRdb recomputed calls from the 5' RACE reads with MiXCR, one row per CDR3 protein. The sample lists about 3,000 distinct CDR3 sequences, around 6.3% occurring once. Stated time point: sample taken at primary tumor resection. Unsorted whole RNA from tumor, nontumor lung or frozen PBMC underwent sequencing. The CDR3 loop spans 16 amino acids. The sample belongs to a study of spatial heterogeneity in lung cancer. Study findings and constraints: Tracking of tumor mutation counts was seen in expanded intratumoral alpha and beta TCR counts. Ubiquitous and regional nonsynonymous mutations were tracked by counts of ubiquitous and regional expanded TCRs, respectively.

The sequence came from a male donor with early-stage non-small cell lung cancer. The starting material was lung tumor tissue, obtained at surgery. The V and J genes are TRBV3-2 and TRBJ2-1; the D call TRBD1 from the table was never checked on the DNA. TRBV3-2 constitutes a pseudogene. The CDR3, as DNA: TGTGCCAGCAGCCAAGACCCCGGGACAGGGGATAATGAGCAGTTCTTC. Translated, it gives CASSQDPGTGDNEQFF.